The rows below give T cell receptor beta chains drawn from one sample of a study of blood T cell repertoires in COVID-19. Generated by immunoSEQ multiplex PCR, the TCRdb table keeps only in-frame clones and is missing some. The table has roughly 380,000 clones, about 91% seen once. Sequencing used peripheral blood. The receptors originated from a woman aged 40-49 years with COVID-19, enrolled during active disease. Each CDR3 is given with its conserved first and last residue. The order of the fields is V gene, clone size, J gene, D gene, CDR3 protein, CDR3 DNA. D genes are given only for firm matches. A row's size may be missing; if present it is once, few, many or a size class.

>TRBV18|-|TRBJ1-2|-
CASSPGAGEFGYTF
TGTGCCAGCTCACCAGGGGCAGGGGAGTTTGGCTACACCTTC
>TRBV6-2/TRBV6-3|-|TRBJ2-1|TRBD2
CASSSRRSGGADNEQFF
TGTGCCAGCAGTTCCCGCCGTAGCGGGGGGGCCGACAATGAGCAGTTCTTC
>TRBV6-4|few|TRBJ1-1|-
CASSERSGSNTEAFF
TGTGCCAGCAGTGAAAGGAGTGGAAGTAACACTGAAGCTTTCTTT
>TRBV27|-|TRBJ2-4|-
CASRRAQQNIQYF
TGTGCCAGCAGGCGTGCACAGCAAAACATTCAGTACTTC
>TRBV5-4|-|TRBJ2-3|TRBD1
CASSSWDRGDTDTQYF
TGTGCCAGCAGCTCATGGGACAGGGGGGACACAGATACGCAGTATTTT
>TRBV6-5|-|TRBJ1-3|-
CASTLGNTIYF
TGTGCCAGCACCTTAGGAAACACCATATATTTT
>TRBV2|once|TRBJ2-2|-
CASSRGLNTGELFF
TGTGCCAGCAGTCGAGGACTCAACACCGGGGAGCTGTTTTTT
>TRBV5-4|-|TRBJ2-1|TRBD2
CASSLMQAGGPQFF
TGTGCCAGCAGCTTAATGCAAGCGGGGGGGCCACAGTTCTTC
>TRBV5-1|-|TRBJ1-5|TRBD1
CASSPGTDLNQPQHF
TGCGCCAGCAGCCCCGGGACAGACCTTAATCAGCCCCAGCATTTT
>TRBV25-1|-|TRBJ2-4|-
CASLRELNIQYF
TGTGCCAGCCTAAGGGAGTTAAACATTCAGTACTTC
>TRBV19|once|TRBJ1-5|TRBD1
CASSDSGQHLNQPQHF
TGTGCCAGTAGTGATTCGGGACAGCACCTTAATCAGCCCCAGCATTTT
>TRBV7-7|-|TRBJ1-6|-
CASSLEGDSPLHF
TGTGCTAGCAGCTTAGAGGGAGATTCACCCCTCCACTTT
>TRBV28|-|TRBJ2-5|TRBD2
CASSLIMAGAETQYF
TGTGCCAGCAGTTTGATAATGGCGGGAGCGGAGACCCAGTACTTC
>TRBV14|few|TRBJ2-7|TRBD1
CASSQHSVWDRGPYEQYF
TGTGCCAGCAGCCAGCACTCCGTCTGGGACAGGGGGCCGTACGAGCAGTACTTC
>TRBV28|-|TRBJ1-6|TRBD1
CASSPRTGENSPLHF
TGTGCCAGCAGTCCACGGACAGGGGAAAATTCACCCCTCCACTTT